The 32 T cell receptor beta chains below were found in one sample sequenced in a study of T cells in Graves' hyperthyroidism and ophthalmopathy. RNA transcripts served as the template for amplifying TCR beta CDR3 regions. First-round RT-PCR targeting the TCR CDR3 was performed with the HTBI primer set. One entry per CDR3 protein results from TCRdb running MiXCR on the multiplex PCR reads. Altogether 500,000 to 650,000 distinct CDR3 sequences are present, approximately 15% being singletons, with the ten largest covering about 12%. Specimen: blood. Receptors were obtained from a woman between 50 and 59 years old with Graves' ophthalmopathy.

This clonotype was seen at least ten times. J is TRBJ1-5 and V is TRBV28, with 7 bases lining up with TRBD1. CDR1 and CDR2 (germline): MDHEN, SYDVKM. Losses at the gene ends were 7 bases for V and 4 bases for J; bases not matched to a gene: 7. The CDR3 sequence is 14 residues long. The CDR3 coding sequence is TGTGCCAGCACTTTGACAGGGACTAATCAGCCCCAGCATTTT. Its translation is CASTLTGTNQPQHF.

The rearrangement uses TRBV27 and TRBJ2-7; D is uncertain. The CDR3 has 13 amino acids. Germline CDR1 reads MNHEY; CDR2 reads SMNVEV (reference sequence). Trimming cost V 7 bases and J 9 bases, with 19 bases left between them. CDR3 nucleotides: TGTGCCAGCAAACCCCGTGATCTCGCAGGGCAGTACTTC. Residues: CASKPRDLAGQYF.

This clonotype appeared a few times. V and J are TRBV5-6 and TRBJ1-5; TRBD1 matches at 8 bases. From germline, CDR1 is SGHDT and CDR2 YYEEEE. Trimming took 3 bases from V and 3 from J; bases not matched to a gene: 5. The CDR3 extends over 15 amino acids. The CDR3 is CASSSLDRDNQPQHF. CDR3 nucleotides: TGTGCCAGCAGCTCCTTGGACAGGGACAATCAGCCCCAGCATTTT.

This clonotype was seen repeatedly, ten times or more. The rearrangement joins TRBV9 to TRBJ2-5; the match to TRBD2 covers 7 bases. CDR1 is SGDLS, CDR2 YYNGEE, per germline. Germline trimming cut 0 bases from V and 5 bases from J; bases unmatched to any gene: 7. This CDR3 has 15 residues. The DNA of the CDR3 is TGTGCCAGCAGCGTAGAAATGGGAGGGCCGGAGACCCAGTACTTC. Translating gives CASSVEMGGPETQYF. Looking up the rest from reference TRBV9 and TRBJ2-5 gives the full variable domain: DSGVTQTPKHLITATGQRVTLRCSPRSGDLSVYWYQQSLDQGLQFLIQYYNGEERAKGNILERFSAQQFPDLHSELNLSSLELGDSALYFCASSVEMGGPETQYFGPGTRLLVL.

A note on this clonotype: A much larger clone differs by one base, so this may be a read error. The chain joins TRBV2 to TRBJ2-2; D gene ambiguous. The end of the DNA is better explained by TRBJ1-1, so the J call may be wrong. This CDR3 spans 12 amino acids. Germline-derived CDR1 and CDR2 are SNHLY and FYNNEI. CDR3 sequence reads: CVSLSRLIGAFF. CDR3 bases: TGTGTCAGCCTCTCCCGGTTAATCGGAGCTTTCTTT.

This clonotype appeared many times. V and J are TRBV5-1 and TRBJ2-2; unclear D gene. This CDR3 contains 14 residues. V lost 3 bases and J lost 6, with 12 bases in between. Germline values: CDR1 SGHRS, CDR2 YFSETQ. The CDR3 here is CASSSGSVPGELFF. CDR3 bases: TGCGCCAGCAGCTCGGGTTCCGTCCCCGGGGAGCTGTTTTTT. The whole variable domain, filled in from reference TRBV5-1 and TRBJ2-2, reads KAGVTQTPRYLIKTRGQQVTLSCSPISGHRSVSWYQQTPGQGLQFLFEYFSETQRNKGNFPGRFSGRQFSNSRSEMNVSTLELGDSALYLCASSSGSVPGELFFGEGSRLTVL.

This clonotype was observed at least ten times. The rearrangement links TRBV30 to TRBJ1-1; 7 nucleotides agree with TRBD1. Germline loops: CDR1 GTSNPN, CDR2 SVGIG (reference sequence). V lost 8 bases, J lost 1 base, and 10 bases stayed unmatched. The CDR3 spans 14 residues. This CDR3 reads CAGGQRLRNTEAFF. CDR3 sequence (DNA): TGTGCCGGGGGACAGCGCTTGCGGAACACTGAAGCTTTCTTT.

Many counts were recorded for this clonotype. The chain uses TRBV27 and TRBJ2-3; 7 bases map to TRBD1. CDR1 MNHEY and CDR2 SMNVEV come from the germline V gene (reference sequence). The CDR3 contains 14 residues. J was trimmed by 1 base and V by 7 bases; bases with no gene match: 5. The CDR3 protein is CASIKQGRTDTQYF. The CDR3 bases are TGTGCCAGCATCAAACAGGGGCGCACAGATACGCAGTATTTT.

At least ten counts were recorded for this clonotype. V gene TRBV5-6 combines with J gene TRBJ1-1; D uncertain. The germline CDR1 and CDR2 sequences are SGHDT and YYEEEE. The CDR3 is 14 residues long. Trimming left V 0 bases short and J 6 bases short, with 12 bases between. Here the CDR3 DNA reads TGTGCCAGCAGCTTGGGGGGAACGAAGCCTGAAGCTTTCTTT. Translated, it gives CASSLGGTKPEAFF.

This clonotype was seen at least ten times. The junction differs from germline at one of its ends, possibly a read error. The rearrangement joins TRBV30 to TRBJ2-7; unclear D gene. Germline lookup yields CDR1 GTSNPN and CDR2 SVGIG (reference sequence). The CDR3 extends over 13 amino acids. CDR3 DNA sequence: TGTGCCTGGAGCGATCAGCCACTCCCCGAGAAGTACTTC. Its translation is CAWSDQPLPEKYF.

This clonotype came up many times. The J gene is TRBJ2-1, the V gene TRBV6-2 or TRBV6-3; 9 bases are shared with TRBD1. The CDR3 covers 15 residues. CDR1 and CDR2 (germline): MNHEY, SVGEGT. Unmatched junction bases numbered 4, after V lost 2 bases and J lost 5 bases. CDR3 in amino acids: CASSYHRGRNNEQFF. In DNA, the CDR3 is TGTGCCAGCAGTTACCACAGGGGGCGAAACAATGAGCAGTTCTTC.

The chain is built from TRBV4-3 and TRBJ1-6; D gene unclear. The CDR3 is made up of 15 amino acids. Per the germline V gene, CDR1 is LGHNA and CDR2 is YSLEER. The V end was cut by 0 bases, the J end by 5 bases, with 8 bases between. Written as DNA, the CDR3 is TGCGCCAGCAGCCAAGATCAGTGGGATAATTCACCCCTCCACTTT. It yields the protein CASSQDQWDNSPLHF.

This clonotype was counted many times. The genes are TRBV28 and TRBJ1-1; 8 nucleotides match TRBD1. Germline CDR1 is MDHEN and CDR2 is SYDVKM. V shed 4 bases, J shed 10 bases, and the junction held 11 bases outside the gene matches. There are 14 residues in the CDR3. CDR3 in DNA: TGTGCCAGCAGTTGGACCCAGGGGGCCAGGGTAGCTTTCTTT. Its translation is CASSWTQGARVAFF.

This clonotype showed up many times. The J gene is TRBJ2-5, the V gene TRBV6-1; the match to TRBD2 covers 13 bases. Germline CDR1 reads MNHNS; CDR2 reads SASEGT. With V trimmed by 6 bases and J by 9 bases, 13 bases remained unmatched. The CDR3 loop spans 16 amino acids. CDR3 in amino acids: CASRPPGLAGKKAQYF. CDR3 nucleotide sequence: TGTGCCAGCAGGCCACCGGGACTAGCGGGGAAGAAGGCCCAGTACTTC.

The chain uses TRBV24-1 and TRBJ2-2, with D tentatively TRBD2 (5 bases). The ends were cut back, 8 bases at V and 0 bases at J, with 15 bases in the middle. Germline CDR1 KGHDR, CDR2 SFDVKD. The CDR3 contains 16 residues. The CDR3 is CATTEEQQTNTGELFF. For the CDR3, the DNA is TGTGCCACCACGGAGGAGCAGCAGACGAACACCGGGGAGCTGTTTTTT.

Note on this clonotype: This may stem from a read error, because a much larger clone lies one nucleotide away. The rearrangement links TRBV7-2 to TRBJ2-1, with D possibly TRBD2 on 6 matching bases. This CDR3 is 14 amino acids long. Germline CDR1 SGHTA, CDR2 FQGNSA. Trimming stripped 1 base from V and 12 bases from J, with 16 bases between. CDR3 protein: CASSLEWVGGRQFF. The CDR3 coding sequence is TGTGCCAGCAGCTTAGAATGGGTGGGAGGTCGGCAGTTCTTC.

This clonotype was detected many times. This chain connects TRBV3-1 to TRBJ2-1; TRBD1 matches 10 bases. There are 16 residues in the CDR3. The germline CDR1 and CDR2 sequences are LGHDT and YNNKEL (reference sequence). With 0 bases clipped from V and 5 bases from J, the junction kept 4 bases outside the gene matches. The CDR3 is CASSQDTGTGDNEQFF. The CDR3 nucleotides read TGTGCCAGCAGCCAAGATACCGGGACAGGGGACAATGAGCAGTTCTTC.

The rearrangement links TRBV24-1 to TRBJ2-5, with D perhaps assigned TRBD1 or TRBD2 (5 bases each). The CDR3 runs to 13 residues. Germline CDR1 is KGHDR and CDR2 is SFDVKD. V was clipped by 12 bases and J by 0 bases, with 13 bases between them. The CDR3 here is CAAGTEYQETQYF. In DNA, the CDR3 is TGTGCCGCCGGGACGGAGTACCAAGAGACCCAGTACTTC.

This clonotype was seen at least ten times. The chain recombines TRBV7-9 with TRBJ1-3; 9 bases agree with TRBD1. V was clipped by 4 bases and J by 0 bases; unmatched bases: 4. Germline V gives CDR1 SEHNR, CDR2 FQNEAQ (reference sequence). The CDR3 runs 16 residues. DNA for the CDR3: TGTGCCAGCAGCTCAATGACAGGGGGCTCTGGAAACACCATATATTTT. It yields the protein CASSSMTGGSGNTIYF.

This chain uses TRBV5-6 with TRBJ2-6, with D possibly being TRBD1 (5 bases). This CDR3 is built from 17 residues. Trimming cost V 0 bases and J 4 bases, with 14 bases left between them. Germline CDR1 SGHDT, CDR2 YYEEEE. CDR3: CASSLEWVGAGANVLTF. In DNA form, the CDR3 reads TGTGCCAGCAGCTTGGAGTGGGTAGGGGCCGGGGCCAACGTCCTGACTTTC.

This clonotype was counted many times. V gene TRBV11-2 combines with J gene TRBJ2-1; 8 bases align to TRBD2. The ends lost 5 bases at V and 1 base at J; junction bases unmatched: 13. Germline V CDR1 and CDR2: SGHAT, FQNNGV. This CDR3 region has 18 residues. This CDR3 is CASSDNWSGRTSYNEQFF. As DNA, the CDR3 is TGTGCCAGCAGCGATAATTGGAGCGGGAGAACGTCCTACAATGAGCAGTTCTTC.

This clonotype came up many times. The chain is built from TRBV5-1 and TRBJ1-1; TRBD1 might be the D (6 bases). Per the germline V gene, CDR1 is SGHRS and CDR2 is YFSETQ. The CDR3 has 15 residues. The ends were cut back, 4 bases at V and 5 bases at J, with 18 bases in the middle. The CDR3 DNA reads as TGCGCCAGCAGCCCCTTACAGGGAAGGGGTACTGAAGCTTTCTTT. It yields the protein CASSPLQGRGTEAFF.

This clonotype was seen at least ten times. The chain uses TRBV28 and TRBJ2-1, with D hard to call. Germline CDR1 reads MDHEN; CDR2 reads SYDVKM. V lost 6 bases to trimming and J lost 8 bases, with 11 bases between them. This CDR3 has 12 amino acids. The CDR3 region has the DNA TGTGCCAGCAGAGCCGGAAGCGATGAGCAGTTCTTC. This sequence encodes CASRAGSDEQFF.

This clonotype was recorded at least ten times. The rearrangement links TRBV7-2 to TRBJ2-2; D is uncertain. V was trimmed by 1 base and J by 6 bases, leaving 9 bases between them. The CDR3 is made up of 14 amino acids. From germline, CDR1 is SGHTA and CDR2 FQGNSA. The CDR3 is CASSLVEGSGELFF. CDR3 DNA sequence: TGTGCCAGCAGCTTAGTCGAAGGGTCCGGGGAGCTGTTTTTT.

The table lists this clonotype with many counts. The chain is built from TRBV6-6 and TRBJ2-3, with D unclear. Per the germline V gene, CDR1 is MNHNY and CDR2 is SVGAGI (reference sequence). The CDR3 is 16 residues long. V dropped 0 bases and J dropped 2 bases, with 12 bases sitting between them. CDR3 protein: CASSYSMSIPTDTQYF. The CDR3, as DNA: TGTGCCAGCAGTTACTCGATGTCAATCCCCACAGATACGCAGTATTTT.

This chain uses TRBV19 with TRBJ2-7; D may correspond to TRBD1 or TRBD2 (6 bases each). V was trimmed by 7 bases and J by 3 bases, leaving 16 bases between them. The germline gives CDR1 LNHDA, CDR2 SQIVND (reference sequence). The CDR3 spans 14 residues. Here the CDR3 reads CASMGKGGGYEQYF. CDR3 coding DNA: TGTGCCAGTATGGGGAAGGGGGGCGGCTACGAGCAGTACTTC.

This clonotype has only a few counts. The V gene is TRBV7-3, the J gene TRBJ2-5; possible D gene TRBD2, 7 bases. CDR1 is SGHTA, CDR2 FQGTGA, per germline. Trimming pared 4 bases from V and 4 bases from J, leaving 13 bases between. The CDR3 extends over 14 amino acids. The CDR3 DNA reads TGTGCCAGCAGCTCTAGGGGGGGGCGAGAGACCCAGTACTTC. Protein: CASSSRGGRETQYF.

The chain is built from TRBV15 and TRBJ1-6; 11 nucleotides agree with TRBD1. After removal of 5 bases from V and 7 bases from J, the junction contained 4 bases not matched to a gene. Per the germline V gene, CDR1 is LNHNV and CDR2 is YYDKDF (reference sequence). The CDR3 runs to 15 residues. The DNA of the CDR3 is TGTGCCACCAGCCACCGGACAGGGGGCAATTCACCCCTCCACTTT. This gives the protein CATSHRTGGNSPLHF.

This clonotype was recorded many times. V gene TRBV11-3 combines with J gene TRBJ1-1, with no clear D. The V and J ends lost 5 bases and 1 base respectively, with 11 bases between them. CDR1 SGHNT and CDR2 YENEEA come from the germline V gene. This CDR3 has 14 residues. This chain's CDR3 is CASSPLSGNTEAFF. In nucleotides, the CDR3 is TGTGCCAGCAGCCCATTGTCGGGGAACACTGAAGCTTTCTTT. Filled out from reference TRBV11-3 and TRBJ1-1, the complete variable domain reads EAGVVQSPRYKIIEKKQPVAFWCNPISGHNTLYWYLQNLGQGPELLIRYENEEAVDDSQLPKDRFSAERLKGVDSTLKIQPAELGDSAVYLCASSPLSGNTEAFFGQGTRLTVV.

This clonotype has a count of ten or more. The chain is built from TRBV6-1 and TRBJ1-1, with 11 bases aligning to TRBD1. V was pared by 5 bases and J by 3 bases, with 8 bases of the junction left unmatched. From germline, CDR1 is MNHNS and CDR2 SASEGT. The CDR3 is 16 residues long. The CDR3 nucleotides are TGTGCCAGCAGTAGGCGGACAGGGGGCCGTTACACTGAAGCTTTCTTT. Protein: CASSRRTGGRYTEAFF.

The chain is built from TRBV7-2 and TRBJ1-5; D may be TRBD1 (5 bases). CDR1 is SGHTA, CDR2 FQGNSA, per germline. CDR3 length: 14 amino acids. Trimming cost V 5 bases and J 3 bases, with 11 bases left between them. The DNA of the CDR3 is TGTGCCAGCAGCCAGTCCAGGGCCAATCAGCCCCAGCATTTT. It encodes CASSQSRANQPQHF.

This clonotype was picked up many times. The chain combines TRBV27 with TRBJ1-6, with 9 bases lining up with TRBD1. The J segment lost 6 bases and the V segment lost 5 bases, leaving 5 bases of the junction unmatched. The V gene's germline CDR1 is MNHEY and CDR2 SMNVEV (reference sequence). This CDR3 has 15 residues. DNA for the CDR3: TGTGCCAGCAGTCCCCGGGACAGGGCTAATTCACCCCTCCACTTT. Its translation: CASSPRDRANSPLHF.